Below are 28 T cell receptor beta chains sequenced from a single sample in a study of cytomegalovirus exposure and HLA in healthy donors. In the PCR, 60 Vbeta and 13 Jbeta primers were used. Measured with immunoSEQ multiplex PCR; TCRdb has only the in-frame clones, and not every one. This table holds approximately 100,000 clones, 74% found once. What was sequenced was PBMCs. The receptor set was obtained from a human donor in good health.

The rearrangement joins TRBV5-1 to TRBJ2-3; 9 positions agree with TRBD2. Germline lookup yields CDR1 SGHRS and CDR2 YFSETQ. The V segment lost 5 bases and the J segment 1 base; nucleotides outside the gene matches: 8. The CDR3 extends over 16 amino acids. The CDR3 sequence is CASRRTTSGGTDTQYF. The CDR3 nucleotides are TGCGCCAGCAGGCGGACGACTAGCGGAGGCACAGATACGCAGTATTTT.

The genes are TRBV10-3 and TRBJ2-5; D may be TRBD1 (6 bases). The CDR3 has 15 amino acids. Trimming cost V 3 bases and J 11 bases, with 22 bases left between them. CDR1 and CDR2 (germline): ENHRY, SYGVKD. CDR3 sequence reads: CAISDLTGTPGEQYF. The CDR3 DNA reads as TGTGCCATCAGTGATCTTACAGGGACCCCTGGTGAGCAGTACTTC.

The V and J genes are TRBV9 and TRBJ2-1, with 12 bases aligning to TRBD2. CDR1 is SGDLS, CDR2 YYNGEE, per germline. V dropped 4 bases and J dropped 2; count of bases not matched to a gene: 7. The CDR3 contains 17 residues. CDR3 sequence: CASSQASGGGTYNEQFF. CDR3 DNA sequence: TGTGCCAGCAGCCAGGCTAGCGGGGGGGGCACCTACAATGAGCAGTTCTTC.

The chain combines TRBV5-4 with TRBJ1-1, with a tentative D call TRBD1 (6 bases). Trimming left V 0 bases short and J 5 bases short, with 17 bases between. The CDR3 spans 16 residues. Germline loops: CDR1 SGHNT, CDR2 YYREEE (reference sequence). The CDR3 coding sequence is TGTGCCAGCAGCTTGGGTTCAGGGGCAGCAGGTACTGAAGCTTTCTTT. Its protein product is CASSLGSGAAGTEAFF.

The chain carries TRBV27 and TRBJ1-2, with 8 bases fitting TRBD1. The CDR3 consists of 16 residues. Germline V gives CDR1 MNHEY, CDR2 SMNVEV (reference sequence). V was clipped by 4 bases and J by 7 bases; unmatched bases: 14. The CDR3 DNA follows: TGTGCCAGCAGTTACAATCTCCCAGGGGGCGCGGGTGGCTACACCTTC. Translation: CASSYNLPGGAGGYTF.

The V and J genes are TRBV5-1 and TRBJ2-3, with D unresolved. V dropped 3 bases and J dropped 5 bases, with 13 bases sitting between them. The CDR3 consists of 14 residues. Germline V gene data show CDR1 as SGHRS and CDR2 as YFSETQ. In DNA, the CDR3 is TGCGCCAGCAGCTCTCTGGCCTCGGGAGATACGCAGTATTTT. The encoded protein is CASSSLASGDTQYF.

This chain uses TRBV6-5 with TRBJ2-7, with D unclear. V shed 5 bases and J shed 10 bases, with 15 bases lying between them. The CDR3 length is 12 residues. Germline-derived CDR1 and CDR2 are MNHEY and SVGAGI. Written as DNA, the CDR3 is TGTGCCAGCAGTAACGGGTGGCAGAGACAGTACTTC. Residues: CASSNGWQRQYF.

This chain joins TRBV5-6 and TRBJ1-1, with D uncertain. CDR1 SGHDT and CDR2 YYEEEE come from the germline V gene. The CDR3 runs to 16 residues. V was clipped by 0 bases and J by 5 bases, with 17 bases between them. CDR3 sequence: CASSLGVLRGMTEAFF. The CDR3 coding sequence is TGTGCCAGCAGCTTGGGGGTTTTGCGGGGTATGACTGAAGCTTTCTTT.

V usage is TRBV30 and J usage is TRBJ1-2; D not resolved. This CDR3 contains 11 residues. The V end was cut by 2 bases, the J end by 8 bases, with 9 bases between. Germline-derived CDR1 and CDR2 are GTSNPN and SVGIG (reference sequence). The CDR3 region is CAWSTGWGYTF. DNA of the CDR3: TGTGCCTGGAGTACCGGGTGGGGCTACACCTTC.

The count of this clone is one. The V and J genes are TRBV28 and TRBJ2-7; possibly TRBD1 for D (5 bases). V lost 10 bases and J 4 bases, leaving 11 bases between the germline ends. The CDR3 has 11 residues. The germline V gene has CDR1 MDHEN and CDR2 SYDVKM. Written as DNA, the CDR3 is TGTGCCACTCAGGGAAAGTACGAGCAGTACTTC. As protein: CATQGKYEQYF. The variable domain in full, with the rest retrieved from reference TRBV28 and TRBJ2-7, is DVKVTQSSRYLVKRTGEKVFLECVQDMDHENMFWYRQDPGLGLRLIYFSYDVKMKEKGDIPEGYSVSREKKERFSLILESASTNQTSMYLCATQGKYEQYFGPGTRLTVT.

The genes are TRBV29-1 and TRBJ1-1; tentatively, D is TRBD1 (6 bases). The CDR3 is 14 residues long. V was clipped by 4 bases and J by 0 bases, with 12 bases between them. Germline CDR1 and CDR2: SQVTM and ANQGSEA. CDR3 residues: CSVGSRGMNTEAFF. The CDR3 DNA is TGCAGCGTTGGGAGTAGGGGGATGAACACTGAAGCTTTCTTT.

CDR3 bases: TGTGCCAGCAGCTCACTAGCGGGAGGGCGCAATGAGCAGTTCTTC. It codes for CASSSLAGGRNEQFF. J is TRBJ2-1 and V is TRBV5-4; TRBD2 agrees at 13 bases. The germline gives CDR1 SGHNT, CDR2 YYREEE (reference sequence). This CDR3 region has 15 residues. V lost 3 bases and J lost 6; bases outside the gene matches: 3.

This clone appeared a single time. This sequence joins TRBV28 and TRBJ2-4; D is perhaps TRBD1 (6 bases). Trimming removed 3 bases from V and 0 bases from J, with 15 bases in between. The CDR3 is made up of 17 amino acids. CDR1 and CDR2 (germline): MDHEN, SYDVKM. This CDR3 is CASSFGGPGVAKNIQYF. In nucleotides, the CDR3 is TGTGCCAGCAGTTTTGGGGGCCCCGGGGTAGCCAAAAACATTCAGTACTTC.

The sample holds one count of this clone. The rearrangement joins TRBV7-8 to TRBJ2-7; D is possibly TRBD2 (6 bases). Germline-derived CDR1 and CDR2 are SGHVS and FQNEAQ. The CDR3 totals 15 residues. Trimming pared 3 bases from V and 6 bases from J, leaving 18 bases between. The CDR3 is CASSLEGTAPREQYF. In DNA, the CDR3 is TGTGCCAGCAGCTTGGAGGGGACGGCCCCACGCGAGCAGTACTTC.

The chain employs TRBV6-1 and TRBJ2-1; 9 positions match TRBD2. In germline, CDR1 is MNHNS, CDR2 SASEGT. With V trimmed by 6 bases and J by 1 base, 4 bases remained unmatched. This CDR3 region has 15 residues. The CDR3 is CASSPSGNSYNEQFF. The CDR3 nucleotides are TGTGCCAGCAGCCCTAGCGGGAATTCCTACAATGAGCAGTTCTTC.

The rearrangement joins TRBV5-1 to TRBJ2-2, with D possibly TRBD1 on 7 matching bases. V lost 0 bases to trimming and J lost 2 bases, with 20 bases between them. Germline V gene sequence: CDR1 SGHRS, CDR2 YFSETQ. The CDR3 totals 19 residues. Written as DNA, the CDR3 is TGCGCCAGCAGCTTGGTAGGAGGGGGCGTACGCCGTAACACCGGGGAGCTGTTTTTT. Protein: CASSLVGGGVRRNTGELFF.

Concerning this clone: One end of the junction is discordant with germline, which a read error may explain. The rearrangement joins TRBV7-9 to TRBJ2-6; TRBD2 matches at 9 bases. This CDR3 is 17 amino acids long. The V gene's germline CDR1 is SEHNR and CDR2 FQNEAQ (reference sequence). In DNA, the CDR3 is TGTTCCAGCAGCTCTAGCGGGGTTCACTCTGGGGCCAACGTCCTGACTTTC. This encodes CSSSSSGVHSGANVLTF.

This clone was recorded a few times. The rearrangement links TRBV19 to TRBJ1-1; D is unclear. V dropped 9 bases and J dropped 8 bases, with 13 bases sitting between them. There are 11 residues in the CDR3. CDR1 and CDR2 from the germline V gene are LNHDA and SQIVND (reference sequence). The CDR3 DNA is TGTGCCAGCGGACGCCGGGGAGAAGCTTTCTTT. It specifies CASGRRGEAFF.

This sequence joins TRBV5-4 and TRBJ2-7; D is perhaps TRBD2 (6 bases). The length of the CDR3 is 14 residues. Germline loops: CDR1 SGHNT, CDR2 YYREEE (reference sequence). Trimming took off 0 bases at V and 4 bases at J, with 11 bases between the two ends. CDR3 coding DNA: TGTGCCAGCAGCTTGGCCGGGAGTTTGTACGAGCAGTACTTC. It yields the protein CASSLAGSLYEQYF.

This chain uses TRBV13 with TRBJ2-6; D uncertain. The CDR3 length is 13 residues. The germline CDR1 and CDR2 sequences are PRHDT and FYEKMQ (reference sequence). V lost 3 bases to trimming and J lost 2 bases, with 2 bases between them. Here the CDR3 reads CASSFTGANVLTF. CDR3 coding DNA: TGTGCCAGCAGCTTTACTGGGGCCAACGTCCTGACTTTC.

This chain joins TRBV7-7 and TRBJ2-1, with a weak D call TRBD2 (6 bases). This CDR3 comprises 15 residues. Germline V gene lookup returns CDR1 SSHAT and CDR2 FNYEAQ (reference sequence). V lost 5 bases, J lost 0 bases, and 11 bases lay in between. In DNA, the CDR3 is TGTGCCAGCAGCCGGGGGATCAGCTCCTACAATGAGCAGTTCTTC. It encodes CASSRGISSYNEQFF.

V and J are TRBV2 and TRBJ1-2; D not certain. V was cut by 4 bases and J by 7 bases, with 4 bases left in between. This CDR3 spans 10 amino acids. Germline V gene data show CDR1 as SNHLY and CDR2 as FYNNEI. The CDR3 loop is CASSAGGYTF. For the CDR3, the DNA is TGTGCCAGCAGTGCCGGTGGCTACACCTTC.

The CDR3 sequence is CASSGSSYNEQFF. CDR3 sequence (DNA): TGTGCCAGTAGCGGGAGTTCCTACAATGAGCAGTTCTTC. V and J are TRBV19 and TRBJ2-1; perhaps TRBD2 as D (6 bases). V gave up 6 bases and J gave up 1 base, with 7 bases separating them. The CDR3 sequence is 13 residues long. Germline V lookup: CDR1 LNHDA, CDR2 SQIVND (reference sequence).

This chain joins TRBV19 and TRBJ2-7; perhaps TRBD1 as D (6 bases). Looked up from germline, CDR1 is LNHDA and CDR2 is SQIVND (reference sequence). Trimming cost V 3 bases and J 1 base, with 16 bases left between them. This CDR3 has 16 residues. The CDR3, as DNA: TGTGCCAGTAGTATGGGGCGGACAGCCGTTTCCTACGAGCAGTACTTC. Amino acids: CASSMGRTAVSYEQYF.

The table lists this clone with a few counts. The chain couples TRBV9 to TRBJ2-7; perhaps TRBD2 as D (6 bases). Germline assignment: CDR1 SGDLS and CDR2 YYNGEE. This CDR3 has 15 amino acids. The germline V and J ends were trimmed by 0 bases and 4 bases, with 14 bases remaining between them. CDR3 sequence: CASSVATGSQYEQYF. The CDR3 DNA reads as TGTGCCAGCAGCGTAGCTACCGGGAGCCAATACGAGCAGTACTTC.

The chain is built from TRBV19 and TRBJ2-6; D unresolved. V gave up 9 bases and J gave up 4 bases, with 4 bases separating them. The CDR3 contains 11 residues. CDR1 and CDR2 (germline): LNHDA, SQIVND (reference sequence). CDR3: CASLGANVLTF. The DNA of the CDR3 is TGTGCCAGCTTAGGGGCCAACGTCCTGACTTTC.

V usage is TRBV11-2 and J usage is TRBJ2-5; weak D call: TRBD2 (5 bases). The CDR3 is 16 amino acids. CDR1 and CDR2 (germline): SGHAT, FQNNGV. V lost 4 bases, J lost 3 bases, and 18 bases lay in between. CDR3 sequence: CASSSGAGEEEETQYF. The CDR3 DNA follows: TGTGCCAGCAGCTCCGGTGCCGGAGAGGAGGAAGAGACCCAGTACTTC.

This sequence joins TRBV7-9 and TRBJ2-7; possible D gene TRBD2, 6 bases. CDR1 is SEHNR and CDR2 is FQNEAQ in the germline V gene (reference sequence). The CDR3 loop spans 16 amino acids. V gave up 5 bases and J gave up 1 base, with 18 bases separating them. The CDR3 DNA reads as TGTGCCAGCAGCGCCACCGGGGTCCGGGGGTCCTACGAGCAGTACTTC. Its protein product is CASSATGVRGSYEQYF. Looking up the rest from reference TRBV7-9 and TRBJ2-7 gives the full variable domain: DTGVSQNPRHKITKRGQNVTFRCDPISEHNRLYWYRQTLGQGPEFLTYFQNEAQLEKSRLLSDRFSAERPKGSFSTLEIQRTEQGDSAMYLCASSATGVRGSYEQYFGPGTRLTVT.